The next 16 T cell receptor beta chains were all read from a single sample in a study of T-cell memory formation after mild COVID-19. TCRdb re-analysed the 5' RACE reads in MiXCR, keeping a single row per CDR3 protein. The sample shows 300,000 to 400,000 distinct CDR3 sequences, about 16% of them seen only once. The material sequenced was PBMCs or a T cell subset sorted from them (not recorded which). The receptors were sampled from a man younger than 35 who had mild COVID-19 (a few samples of this study predate the infection). Cell type and time point are not known.

The chain has TRBV12-3 or TRBV12-4 and TRBJ2-3, with TRBD1 identical over 8 bases. The length of the CDR3 is 16 residues. V lost 5 bases and J lost 1; bases outside the gene matches: 8. The CDR3, as DNA: TGTGCCAGCAGTACCGGACAGGGTGCGGGCACAGATACGCAGTATTTT. Residues: CASSTGQGAGTDTQYF.

The chain couples TRBV7-9 to TRBJ1-2; no clear D. This CDR3 is built from 13 residues. Between the trimmed V and J ends, which lost 4 bases and 5 bases, there was a span of 11 bases. Looked up from germline, CDR1 is SEHNR and CDR2 is FQNEAQ (reference sequence). CDR3 sequence (DNA): TGTGCCAGCAGCTCCGAGCGGAATTATGGCTACACCTTC. The encoded protein is CASSSERNYGYTF.

This clonotype was observed many times. The chain is built from TRBV28 and TRBJ1-5; TRBD1 might be the D (6 bases). The CDR3 contains 14 residues. Trimming removed 9 bases at V and 0 bases at J, with 12 bases between. Looked up from germline, CDR1 is MDHEN and CDR2 is SYDVKM. The CDR3 DNA reads TGTGCCAGTAGGACAGTTTATAGCAATCAGCCCCAGCATTTT. This sequence encodes CASRTVYSNQPQHF.

The chain uses TRBV5-6 and TRBJ1-2; a possible D gene is TRBD1 (5 bases). The CDR3 runs to 13 residues. CDR1 is SGHDT and CDR2 is YYEEEE in the germline V gene. The V gene lost 4 bases and the J gene lost 4 bases, with 11 bases spanning the gap. Here the CDR3 reads CASSGTGSYGYTF. DNA for the CDR3: TGTGCCAGCAGCGGGACCGGATCCTATGGCTACACCTTC.

The chain couples TRBV9 to TRBJ2-5, with D unresolved. Germline V gene lookup returns CDR1 SGDLS and CDR2 YYNGEE. V was clipped by 5 bases and J by 2 bases, with 13 bases between them. This CDR3 is 14 amino acids long. The CDR3 protein is CASSSSSRQETQYF. The CDR3 DNA follows: TGTGCCAGCAGTTCCTCGTCGCGTCAAGAGACCCAGTACTTC.

The table lists this clonotype with many counts. The chain joins TRBV7-9 to TRBJ2-7, with a possible D match to TRBD2 (6 bases). CDR1 and CDR2 (germline): SEHNR, FQNEAQ (reference sequence). Trimming left V 0 bases short and J 4 bases short, with 7 bases between. The CDR3 spans 13 residues. CDR3 in amino acids: CASSLAAGYEQYV. The CDR3 DNA is TGTGCCAGCAGCTTAGCGGCGGGATACGAGCAGTACGTC.

V usage is TRBV4-2 and J usage is TRBJ2-5, with 8 bases matching TRBD2. From germline, CDR1 is LGHNA and CDR2 YNFKEQ. This CDR3 comprises 21 residues. V lost 3 bases, J lost 2 bases, and 23 bases stayed unmatched. CDR3 protein: CASSQDPFAGGVAFPQETQYF. CDR3 nucleotides: TGTGCCAGCAGCCAGGACCCCTTCGCCGGGGGGGTGGCGTTTCCTCAAGAGACCCAGTACTTC.

Ten or more counts support this clonotype. The chain couples TRBV12-3 or TRBV12-4 to TRBJ1-2; D perhaps matches TRBD1 (6 bases). This CDR3 has 13 amino acids. V lost 6 bases and J lost 2, with 10 bases in between. CDR3: CASSHRENYGYTF. CDR3 sequence (DNA): TGTGCCAGCAGCCACAGGGAAAACTATGGCTACACCTTC.

This clonotype was counted a few times. V and J are TRBV7-2 and TRBJ2-2, with 8 positions matching TRBD2. Germline values: CDR1 SGHTA, CDR2 FQGNSA. The ends lost 2 bases at V and 6 bases at J; junction bases unmatched: 11. The CDR3 length is 17 residues. This CDR3 reads CASSLYGTRVSPGELFF. CDR3 DNA sequence: TGTGCCAGCAGCTTATATGGGACTAGGGTTTCGCCCGGGGAGCTGTTTTTT.

This clonotype was observed a few times. The rearrangement joins TRBV9 to TRBJ1-2, with TRBD1 matching 8 bases. This CDR3 region has 13 residues. Unmatched junction bases numbered 2, after V lost 0 bases and J lost 7 bases. CDR1 and CDR2 from the germline V gene are SGDLS and YYNGEE. As DNA, the CDR3 is TGTGCCAGCAGCGTAGGAGGGACAGGTGGCTACACCTTC. Translated, it gives CASSVGGTGGYTF.

The chain uses TRBV6-6 and TRBJ1-3; 7 bases are a match to TRBD1. Germline trimming cut 5 bases from V and 2 bases from J; bases unmatched to any gene: 9. The CDR3 loop spans 16 amino acids. CDR1 is MNHNY and CDR2 is SVGAGI in the germline V gene (reference sequence). CDR3 sequence: CASSMRQGIAGNTIYF. Written as DNA, the CDR3 is TGTGCCAGCAGTATGCGACAGGGAATTGCTGGAAACACCATATATTTT.

This clonotype was counted a few times. DNA for the CDR3: TGTGCCAGCAGCTTAGTGGGCCACAGCTCCTACGAGCAGTACTTC. Its translation: CASSLVGHSSYEQYF. The chain recombines TRBV7-8 with TRBJ2-7, with D unresolved. This CDR3 comprises 15 residues. CDR1 is SGHVS, CDR2 FQNEAQ, per germline. V was cut by 1 base and J by 0 bases, with 10 bases left in between.

This clonotype was observed a few times. The genes are TRBV7-2 and TRBJ1-2; D may be TRBD1 (5 bases). Germline V gene lookup returns CDR1 SGHTA and CDR2 FQGNSA. V lost 4 bases, J lost 8 bases, and 17 bases lay in between. This CDR3 has 14 residues. CDR3 bases: TGTGCCAGCAGCTCTAAAATCGGGACTGCCGGCTACACCTTC. Amino acid sequence: CASSSKIGTAGYTF.

This clonotype was counted between two and nine times. The chain uses TRBV12-3 or TRBV12-4 and TRBJ1-1, with D possibly TRBD1 on 5 matching bases. Trimming removed 5 bases at V and 8 bases at J, with 15 bases between. This CDR3 is built from 13 residues. The CDR3, as DNA: TGTGCCAGCAGTATACGGCGACAGACAGAAGCTTTCTTT. Residues: CASSIRRQTEAFF.

The chain joins TRBV19 to TRBJ2-7; D may match TRBD1 or TRBD2 (5 bases each). The CDR3 consists of 12 residues. The germline V gene has CDR1 LNHDA and CDR2 SQIVND (reference sequence). V dropped 5 bases and J dropped 3 bases, with 8 bases sitting between them. The DNA of the CDR3 is TGTGCCAGTAGTGGGGGATTCTACGAGCAGTACTTC. Translation gives CASSGGFYEQYF.

This clonotype was seen a handful of times. The genes are TRBV5-4 and TRBJ2-5; unclear D gene. Germline V gives CDR1 SGHNT, CDR2 YYREEE (reference sequence). The CDR3 covers 15 residues. V dropped 0 bases and J dropped 0 bases, with 9 bases sitting between them. The CDR3 loop is CASSLATTDQETQYF. CDR3 DNA sequence: TGTGCCAGCAGCTTGGCCACAACGGACCAAGAGACCCAGTACTTC.